Many counts were recorded for the clone carrying this TCR beta chain. The ends lost 6 bases at V and 3 bases at J; junction bases unmatched: 8. The CDR3 has 15 residues. The source of the sample is a study of regulatory T cells in long-lasting Graves disease. Building of the TCR beta libraries involved iRepertoire HTBI primers and Arm-PCR of CDR3 regions. TCRdb fed the multiplex PCR reads into MiXCR, producing one record per CDR3 protein. The sample lists 300,000 or so distinct CDR3 sequences; less than 20% were seen once. Described time point: persistent/refractory GD, antithyroid drugs over 5 years with positive TRAb. Following extraction of RNA from PBMCs, that RNA was used to make the TCR library. Under American Thyroid Association guidelines, Graves' disease was diagnosed. Those enrolled as patients came out of an endocrinology department in Xi'an, China.

Sample: peripheral blood mononuclear cells (PBMCs), taken when the disease was refractory, from a patient treated with antithyroid drugs. This TCR was sampled from a female donor with Graves disease. V is TRBV12-3 or TRBV12-4 and J is TRBJ1-3, with TRBD1 identical over 7 bases. CDR3 nucleotides: TGTGCCAGCAGACCTGGACAGGCCGGTGGAAACACCATATATTTT. It translates to CASRPGQAGGNTIYF.